The rows below give T cell receptor beta chains drawn from one sample of a study of blood T cell repertoires in COVID-19. TCRdb's copy holds only in-frame clones and misses some; the assay was immunoSEQ multiplex PCR. The repertoire holds 250,000 to 400,000 clones, with around 90% as singletons. The sequencing sample was made of peripheral blood. These receptors all stem from a woman aged 25 to 45 with COVID-19, enrolled during active disease. CDR3s include the opening cysteine and the closing phenylalanine or tryptophan. The order of the fields is V gene, D gene, clone size, J gene, CDR3 protein, CDR3 DNA. A D gene is named only where the DNA matches it firmly. Not every row has a clone size; where given, it reads once, few, many or a size class.

TRBV6-1,.,.,TRBJ2-3,CASSEAETDTQYF,TGTGCCAGCAGTGAAGCAGAGACAGATACGCAGTATTTT
TRBV27,.,.,TRBJ2-5,CASSGPNRAQETQYF,TGTGCCAGCAGTGGCCCGAACAGGGCCCAAGAGACCCAGTACTTC
TRBV4-2,.,.,TRBJ2-3,CASSQEGSSTDTQYF,TGTGCCAGCAGCCAAGAGGGCTCCTCCACAGATACGCAGTATTTT
TRBV29-1,.,.,TRBJ2-7,CSASPGLYYEQYF,TGCAGCGCATCTCCGGGGTTGTACTACGAGCAGTACTTC
TRBV11-2,TRBD2,.,TRBJ2-7,CASSPGLATTYEQYF,TGTGCCAGCAGCCCAGGACTAGCGACAACCTACGAGCAGTACTTC
TRBV30,.,.,TRBJ2-3,CAWSVSDTQYF,TGTGCCTGGAGTGTATCGGATACGCAGTATTTT
TRBV12-3/TRBV12-4,TRBD1,.,TRBJ1-1,CASSGQGWTEAFF,TGTGCCAGCAGTGGACAGGGGTGGACTGAAGCTTTCTTT
TRBV5-1,.,.,TRBJ2-5,CASSLEAGMQTQYF,TGCGCCAGCAGCTTGGAGGCGGGGATGCAGACCCAGTACTTC
TRBV5-1,.,.,TRBJ1-6,CASSPVGSSYNSPLHF,TGCGCCAGCAGCCCGGTGGGGAGCTCCTATAATTCACCCCTCCACTTT
TRBV3-1/TRBV3-2,.,.,TRBJ2-6,CASSPTGKGFSGANVLTF,TGTGCCAGCAGCCCTACAGGGAAGGGTTTCTCTGGGGCCAACGTCCTGACTTTC
TRBV12-3/TRBV12-4,.,.,TRBJ1-1,CASSVQGNTEAFF,TGTGCCAGCAGTGTACAGGGAAACACTGAAGCTTTCTTT
TRBV11-2,TRBD2,.,TRBJ2-1,CASSLGFSGMNYNEQFF,TGTGCCAGCAGCTTAGGGTTTAGCGGGATGAACTACAATGAGCAGTTCTTC
TRBV19,.,.,TRBJ1-1,CASSIGGNTEAFF,TGTGCCAGTAGTATAGGAGGGAACACTGAAGCTTTCTTT
TRBV19,.,.,TRBJ1-2,CASSIDRTALYGYTF,TGTGCCAGTAGTATAGACCGGACAGCATTATATGGCTACACCTTC
TRBV5-6,TRBD1,.,TRBJ2-1,CASSPVPGQGKHNEQFF,TGTGCCAGCAGCCCGGTCCCGGGACAGGGTAAGCACAATGAGCAGTTCTTC
TRBV7-6,TRBD1,.,TRBJ2-2,CASSLGTVTGELFF,TGTGCCAGCAGCTTGGGGACAGTCACCGGGGAGCTGTTTTTT
TRBV5-1,TRBD2,.,TRBJ2-1,CASRVSGSVNEQFF,TGCGCCAGCAGAGTAAGCGGGAGTGTGAATGAGCAGTTCTTC
TRBV10-1,TRBD2,.,TRBJ2-1,CASSATSGSLREQFF,TGCGCCAGCAGCGCGACTAGCGGGAGCCTGAGGGAGCAGTTCTTC
TRBV5-1,.,.,TRBJ2-7,CASSLGRGNSYF,TGCGCCAGCAGCTTGGGTCGGGGAAATTCGTACTTC
TRBV19,.,.,TRBJ2-1,CASSIPLADTYNEQFF,TGTGCCAGTAGTATCCCACTAGCTGATACCTACAATGAGCAGTTCTTC
TRBV7-9,.,.,TRBJ2-7,CASSPNQVAKEEQYF,TGTGCCAGCAGCCCAAACCAGGTGGCTAAGGAAGAGCAGTACTTC
TRBV3-1/TRBV3-2,.,.,TRBJ1-1,CASSHPTAYTEAFF,TGTGCCAGCAGCCACCCGACAGCGTACACTGAAGCTTTCTTT
TRBV19,.,.,TRBJ2-7,CASSTGTYEQYF,TGTGCCAGTAGTACCGGGACCTACGAGCAGTACTTC
TRBV19,.,.,TRBJ2-3,CATGTTDTQYF,TGTGCCACCGGGACTACAGATACGCAGTATTTT
TRBV6-2/TRBV6-3,TRBD2,.,TRBJ2-7,CASSLSGSIYEQYF,TGTGCCAGCAGTCTTAGCGGGAGTATTTACGAGCAGTACTTC
TRBV29-1,TRBD2,.,TRBJ2-7,CSVEGVAGGSSYEQYF,TGCAGCGTTGAAGGGGTAGCGGGAGGATCCTCCTACGAGCAGTACTTC
TRBV27,.,.,TRBJ2-1,CASSLITGTYEQFF,TGTGCCAGCAGTTTAATCACAGGGACCTATGAGCAGTTCTTC
TRBV4-1,TRBD2,.,TRBJ2-2,CASSHGLAGTGELFF,TGCGCCAGCAGCCACGGACTAGCGGGCACCGGGGAGCTGTTTTTT
TRBV18,.,.,TRBJ1-6,CASSPRGDLTSPLHF,TGTGCCAGCTCCCCCAGAGGTGATCTAACCTCACCCCTCCACTTT
TRBV28,.,few,TRBJ1-2,CASSLNRQVGYTF,TGTGCCAGCAGTTTAAACCGCCAGGTTGGCTACACCTTC
TRBV10-2,TRBD1,.,TRBJ2-7,CASVEGQGLYEQYF,TGCGCCAGCGTAGAAGGACAGGGACTCTACGAGCAGTACTTC
TRBV7-6,.,.,TRBJ2-1,CASSAGGSYNEQFF,TGTGCCAGCAGCGCCGGGGGCTCCTACAATGAGCAGTTCTTC
TRBV19,.,.,TRBJ1-1,CATYRGEAFF,TGTGCCACTTACCGAGGTGAAGCTTTCTTT
TRBV18,TRBD1,.,TRBJ2-3,CASSPGQDPSDTQYF,TGTGCCAGCTCACCGGGACAGGACCCGTCGGATACGCAGTATTTT
TRBV30,.,.,TRBJ2-1,CAWSEGDTTYNEQFF,TGTGCCTGGAGTGAAGGGGACACCACCTACAATGAGCAGTTCTTC
TRBV24-1,.,.,TRBJ1-4,CATSGQGGEKLFF,TGTGCCACCAGTGGGCAGGGCGGTGAAAAACTGTTTTTT
TRBV19,.,.,TRBJ2-7,CASSIGASSLYF,TGTGCCAGTAGTATAGGCGCGAGTAGCCTGTACTTC